This TCR beta chain came from a study of preoperative IRX-2 immunotherapy in early breast cancer (dated by TCRdb to between 2017 and 2020). Receptor libraries were prepared by the immunoSEQ multiplex PCR assay. As stored in TCRdb, this immuneACCESS dataset retains in-frame rearrangements with V and J assigned. A fraction of the clones does not appear; measured against another copy, unresolved V genes explain less than half of the discrepancy, and the remainder lacks a known reason. This sample lists 28,000 or so clones; roughly 89% were detected once. The top ten clonotypes cover approximately 9.9% of the sample. The intended sense of this specimen's treatment or condition label: preoperative locoregional IRX-2 cytokine immunotherapy. The samples were obtained from a phase Ib study that tested preoperative, locoregional IRX-2 cytokine immunotherapy designed to prime immune responses. The donors were early-stage breast cancer patients who were given IRX-2 prior to surgery.

Concerning this clone: Its antigen is still unknown. No base quality information exists; no much larger clone differs at one position.

The CDR3 contains 14 residues, cysteine and phenylalanine counted. Here the CDR3 DNA is all that survives: 42 bases in frame from base 1. Trimming removed 5 bases from V and 2 bases from J, leaving 11 bases between the germline ends. According to the germline V gene (reference sequence), CDR1 reads SEHNR and CDR2 reads FQNEAQ. This TCR came from a human donor with breast cancer. The chain couples TRBV7-9 to TRBJ2-3; the D gene lacks a confident call. The specimen was taken from a patient treated with IRX-2 immunotherapy. The CDR3 reads as follows: CASSPLRITDTQYF. Here is the DNA: TGTGCCAGCAGCCCTTTGCGGATCACAGATACGCAGTATTTT.